One sample yielded the 8 T cell receptor beta chains listed below, sequenced in a study of cytomegalovirus exposure and HLA in healthy donors. 13 Jbeta primers and 60 Vbeta primers were used for the PCR. Sequenced by immunoSEQ multiplex PCR; TCRdb stores in-frame clones only, minus some. The sample lists 150,000 to 200,000 clones; around 80% were seen once. The specimen was PBMCs. All receptors come from a male donor in good health and CMV-seronegative.

This clone was recorded only once. The chain recombines TRBV6-6 with TRBJ1-4, with D unclear. The germline V and J ends were trimmed by 6 bases and 0 bases, with 8 bases remaining between them. Germline-derived CDR1 and CDR2 are MNHNY and SVGAGI (reference sequence). This CDR3 is 14 amino acids long. The CDR3 here is CASRGRATNEKLFF. CDR3 coding DNA: TGTGCCAGCAGAGGCCGGGCAACTAATGAAAAACTGTTTTTT.

The chain couples TRBV2 to TRBJ1-5; no definite D call. The length of the CDR3 is 14 residues. Germline V gene data show CDR1 as SNHLY and CDR2 as FYNNEI. V lost 6 bases to trimming and J lost 6 bases, with 15 bases between them. The chain's CDR3 is CASRREGRSQPQHF. CDR3 nucleotides: TGTGCCAGCAGGAGGGAGGGAAGGAGTCAGCCCCAGCATTTT.

The chain is built from TRBV27 and TRBJ1-1, with 12 bases matching TRBD1. The CDR3 is 16 residues long. Looked up from germline, CDR1 is MNHEY and CDR2 is SMNVEV (reference sequence). The trim removed 5 bases at V and 5 bases at J, leaving 9 bases unmatched. CDR3 in DNA: TGTGCCAGCAGTCCTACTCGGGACAGGGGGCTAACTGAAGCTTTCTTT. Encoded protein: CASSPTRDRGLTEAFF.

CDR3 residues: CASRGPGGQQYF. Written as DNA, the CDR3 is TGTGCCAGCAGGGGGCCGGGAGGACAGCAGTACTTC. This chain joins TRBV7-2 and TRBJ2-7; 7 positions match TRBD2. There are 12 residues in the CDR3. V dropped 6 bases and J dropped 8; count of bases not matched to a gene: 7. The germline gives CDR1 SGHTA, CDR2 FQGNSA. Using reference TRBV7-2 and TRBJ2-7 for the parts outside the CDR3, the full variable domain is GAGVSQSPSNKVTEKGKDVELRCDPISGHTALYWYRQSLGQGLEFLIYFQGNSAPDKSGLPSDRFSAERTGGSVSTLTIQRTQQEDSAVYLCASRGPGGQQYFGPGTRLTVT.

The chain has TRBV6-6 and TRBJ1-2; D unresolved. This CDR3 comprises 13 residues. V lost 4 bases and J 8 bases, leaving 14 bases between the germline ends. Germline values: CDR1 MNHNY, CDR2 SVGAGI (reference sequence). This CDR3 is CASSSRDARGYTF. The CDR3 DNA is TGTGCCAGCAGTTCACGGGATGCGCGAGGCTACACCTTC.

This clone was seen only a few times. The chain links TRBV5-1 to TRBJ2-2; D is possibly TRBD1 (6 bases). This CDR3 spans 14 amino acids. Germline V gene lookup returns CDR1 SGHRS and CDR2 YFSETQ. V gave up 3 bases and J gave up 3 bases, with 9 bases separating them. The CDR3 spells CASSSGVHTGELFF. The CDR3 DNA reads TGCGCCAGCAGCTCAGGGGTCCACACCGGGGAGCTGTTTTTT.

This chain links TRBV19 with TRBJ1-1; TRBD1 agrees at 8 bases. The CDR3 contains 17 residues. Trimming cost V 3 bases and J 1 base; bases outside gene matches: 10. CDR1 and CDR2 from the germline V gene are LNHDA and SQIVND (reference sequence). The CDR3 DNA reads as TGTGCCAGTAGTATCGGTGCCAGGGGGCATGAGAACACTGAAGCTTTCTTT. Protein product: CASSIGARGHENTEAFF.

This clone showed up just once. V is TRBV5-1 and J is TRBJ1-3; the D is unclear. Germline V lookup: CDR1 SGHRS, CDR2 YFSETQ. This CDR3 is 16 amino acids long. V was shortened by 4 bases and J by 0 bases, with 14 bases between the two germline ends. The CDR3 here is CASSLQASVSGNTIYF. The CDR3 DNA is TGCGCCAGCAGCCTGCAGGCCAGTGTCTCTGGAAACACCATATATTTT.